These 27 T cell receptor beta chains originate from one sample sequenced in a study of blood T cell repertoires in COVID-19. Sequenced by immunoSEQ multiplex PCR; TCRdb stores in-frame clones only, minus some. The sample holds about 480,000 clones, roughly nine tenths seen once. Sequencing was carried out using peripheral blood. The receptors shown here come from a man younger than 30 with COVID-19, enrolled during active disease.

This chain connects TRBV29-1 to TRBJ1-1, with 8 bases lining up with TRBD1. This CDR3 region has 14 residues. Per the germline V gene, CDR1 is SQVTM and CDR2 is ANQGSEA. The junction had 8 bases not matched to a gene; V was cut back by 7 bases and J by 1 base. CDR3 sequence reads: CSARTGLRNTEAFF. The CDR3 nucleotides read TGCAGCGCGCGGACAGGGCTGAGGAACACTGAAGCTTTCTTT.

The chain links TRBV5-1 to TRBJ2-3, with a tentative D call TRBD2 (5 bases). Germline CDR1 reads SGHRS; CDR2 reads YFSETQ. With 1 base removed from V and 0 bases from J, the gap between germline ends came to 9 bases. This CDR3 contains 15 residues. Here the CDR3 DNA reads TGCGCCAGCAGCTTGCTAGCAGATAGCACAGATACGCAGTATTTT. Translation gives CASSLLADSTDTQYF.

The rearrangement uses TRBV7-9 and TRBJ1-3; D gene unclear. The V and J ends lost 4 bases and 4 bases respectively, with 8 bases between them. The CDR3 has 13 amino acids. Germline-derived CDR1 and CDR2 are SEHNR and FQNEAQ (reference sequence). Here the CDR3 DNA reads TGTGCCAGCAGCTCCTCCTCCGGAAACACCATATATTTT. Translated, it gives CASSSSSGNTIYF.

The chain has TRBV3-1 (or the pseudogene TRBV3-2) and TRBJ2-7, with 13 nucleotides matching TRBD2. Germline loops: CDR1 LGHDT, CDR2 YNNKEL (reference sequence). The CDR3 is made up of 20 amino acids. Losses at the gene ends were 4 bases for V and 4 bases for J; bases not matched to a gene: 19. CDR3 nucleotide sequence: TGTGCCAGCAGCCTTCAGAGTGGGACAGTCGGACTAGCGGGAGCTTACGAGCAGTACTTC. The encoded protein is CASSLQSGTVGLAGAYEQYF.

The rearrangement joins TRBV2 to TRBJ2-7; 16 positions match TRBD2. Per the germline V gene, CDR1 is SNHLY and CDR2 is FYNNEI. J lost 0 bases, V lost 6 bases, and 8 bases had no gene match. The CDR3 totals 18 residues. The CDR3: CASRGTSGGAGPSYEQYF. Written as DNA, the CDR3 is TGTGCCAGCAGGGGGACTAGCGGGGGGGCGGGCCCCTCCTACGAGCAGTACTTC.

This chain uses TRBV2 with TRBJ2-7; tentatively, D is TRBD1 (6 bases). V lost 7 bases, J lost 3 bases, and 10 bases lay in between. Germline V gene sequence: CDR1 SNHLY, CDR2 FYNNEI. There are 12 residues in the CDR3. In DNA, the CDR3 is TGTGCCAGCATCCGGACAGACTACGAGCAGTACTTC. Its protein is CASIRTDYEQYF. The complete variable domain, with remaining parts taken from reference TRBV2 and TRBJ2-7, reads EPEVTQTPSHQVTQMGQEVILRCVPISNHLYFYWYRQILGQKVEFLVSFYNNEISEKSEIFDDQFSVERPDGSNFTLKIRSTKLEDSAMYFCASIRTDYEQYFGPGTRLTVT.

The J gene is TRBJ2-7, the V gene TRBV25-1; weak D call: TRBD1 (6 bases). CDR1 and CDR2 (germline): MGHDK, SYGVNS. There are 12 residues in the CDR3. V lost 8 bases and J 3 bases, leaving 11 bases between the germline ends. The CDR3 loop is CASGSQGYEQYF. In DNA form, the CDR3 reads TGTGCCAGCGGGTCACAGGGCTACGAGCAGTACTTC.

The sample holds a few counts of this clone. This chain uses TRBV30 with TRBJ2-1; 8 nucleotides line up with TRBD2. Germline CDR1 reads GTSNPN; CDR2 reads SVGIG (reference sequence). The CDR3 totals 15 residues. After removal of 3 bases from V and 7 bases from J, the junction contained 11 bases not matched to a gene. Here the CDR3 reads CAWSSGAGGSNEQFF. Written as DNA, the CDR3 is TGTGCCTGGAGCTCCGGGGCGGGAGGCTCAAATGAGCAGTTCTTC.

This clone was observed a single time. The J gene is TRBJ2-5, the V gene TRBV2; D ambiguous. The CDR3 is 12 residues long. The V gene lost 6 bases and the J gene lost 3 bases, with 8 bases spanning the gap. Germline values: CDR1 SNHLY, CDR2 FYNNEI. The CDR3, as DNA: TGTGCCAGCAGGTTGGCAGAAGAGACCCAGTACTTC. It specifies CASRLAEETQYF.

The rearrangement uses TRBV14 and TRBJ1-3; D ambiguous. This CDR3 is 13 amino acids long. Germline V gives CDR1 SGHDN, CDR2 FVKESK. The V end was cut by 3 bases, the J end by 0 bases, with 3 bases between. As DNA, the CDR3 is TGTGCCAGCAGCCACTACTCTGGAAACACCATATATTTT. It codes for CASSHYSGNTIYF.

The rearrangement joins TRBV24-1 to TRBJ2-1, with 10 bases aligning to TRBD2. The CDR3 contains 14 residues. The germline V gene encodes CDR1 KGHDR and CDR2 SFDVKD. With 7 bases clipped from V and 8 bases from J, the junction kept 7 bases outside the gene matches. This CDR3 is CATRESGRAYEQFF. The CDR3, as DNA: TGTGCCACCAGAGAAAGCGGGAGGGCCTATGAGCAGTTCTTC.

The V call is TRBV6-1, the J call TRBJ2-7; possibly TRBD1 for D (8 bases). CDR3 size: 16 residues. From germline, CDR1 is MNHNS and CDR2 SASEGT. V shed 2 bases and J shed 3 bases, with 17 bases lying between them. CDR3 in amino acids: CASSESRSGTGYEQYF. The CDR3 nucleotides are TGTGCCAGCAGTGAAAGTCGGAGCGGGACAGGCTACGAGCAGTACTTC.

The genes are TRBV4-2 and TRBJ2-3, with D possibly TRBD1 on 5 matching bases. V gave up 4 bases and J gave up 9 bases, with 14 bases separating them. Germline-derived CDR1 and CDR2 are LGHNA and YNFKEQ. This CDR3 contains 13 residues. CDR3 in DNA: TGTGCCAGCAGCCCTATTTCTCCAGGGACGCAGTATTTT. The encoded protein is CASSPISPGTQYF.

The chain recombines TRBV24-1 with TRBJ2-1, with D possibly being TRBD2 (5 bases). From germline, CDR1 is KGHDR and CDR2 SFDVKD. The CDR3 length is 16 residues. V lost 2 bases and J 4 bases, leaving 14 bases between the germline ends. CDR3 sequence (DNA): TGTGCCACCAGTGATTACGGACTTGCCCCTTACAATGAGCAGTTCTTC. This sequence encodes CATSDYGLAPYNEQFF.

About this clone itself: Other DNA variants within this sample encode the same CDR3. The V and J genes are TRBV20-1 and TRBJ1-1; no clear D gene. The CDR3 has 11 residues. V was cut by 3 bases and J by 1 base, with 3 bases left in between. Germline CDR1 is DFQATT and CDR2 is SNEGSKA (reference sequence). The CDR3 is CSASRNTEAFF. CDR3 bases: TGCAGTGCTAGCCGGAACACTGAAGCTTTCTTT.

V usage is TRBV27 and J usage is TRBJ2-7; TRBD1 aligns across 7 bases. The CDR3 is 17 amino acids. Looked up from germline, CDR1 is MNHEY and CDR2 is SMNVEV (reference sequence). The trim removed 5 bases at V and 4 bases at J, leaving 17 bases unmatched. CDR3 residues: CASSPYASDRDKYEQYF. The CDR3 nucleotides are TGTGCCAGCAGTCCCTACGCTTCTGACAGGGATAAGTACGAGCAGTACTTC.

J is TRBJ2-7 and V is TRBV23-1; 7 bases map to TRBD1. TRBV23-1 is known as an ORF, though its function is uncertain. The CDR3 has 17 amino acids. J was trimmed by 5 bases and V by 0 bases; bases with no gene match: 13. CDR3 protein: CASSQSQASRQGNEQYF. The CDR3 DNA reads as TGCGCCAGCAGTCAATCCCAGGCCTCTCGACAGGGAAACGAGCAGTACTTC.

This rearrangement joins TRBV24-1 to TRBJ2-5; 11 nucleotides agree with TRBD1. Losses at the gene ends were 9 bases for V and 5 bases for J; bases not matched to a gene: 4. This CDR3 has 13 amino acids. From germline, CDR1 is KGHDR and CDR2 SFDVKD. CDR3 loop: CATAGQGGETQYF. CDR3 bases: TGTGCCACCGCGGGACAGGGGGGCGAGACCCAGTACTTC.

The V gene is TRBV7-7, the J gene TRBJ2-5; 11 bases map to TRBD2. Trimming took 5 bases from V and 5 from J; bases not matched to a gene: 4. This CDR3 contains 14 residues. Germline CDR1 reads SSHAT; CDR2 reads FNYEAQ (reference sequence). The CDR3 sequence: CASSLSGGAETQYF. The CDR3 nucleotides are TGTGCCAGCAGCCTTAGCGGGGGGGCGGAGACCCAGTACTTC.

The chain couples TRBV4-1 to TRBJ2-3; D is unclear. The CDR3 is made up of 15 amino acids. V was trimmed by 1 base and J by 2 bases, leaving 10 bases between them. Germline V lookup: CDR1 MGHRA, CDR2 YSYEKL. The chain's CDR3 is CASSQGFGSTDTQYF. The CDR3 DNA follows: TGCGCCAGCAGCCAAGGATTCGGGTCCACAGATACGCAGTATTTT.

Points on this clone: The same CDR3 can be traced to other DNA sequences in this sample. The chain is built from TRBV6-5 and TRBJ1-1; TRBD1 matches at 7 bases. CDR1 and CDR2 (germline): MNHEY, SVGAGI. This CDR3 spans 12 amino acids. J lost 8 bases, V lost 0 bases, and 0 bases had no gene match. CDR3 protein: CASSYSTGEAFF. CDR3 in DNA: TGTGCCAGCAGTTACTCGACAGGGGAAGCTTTCTTT.

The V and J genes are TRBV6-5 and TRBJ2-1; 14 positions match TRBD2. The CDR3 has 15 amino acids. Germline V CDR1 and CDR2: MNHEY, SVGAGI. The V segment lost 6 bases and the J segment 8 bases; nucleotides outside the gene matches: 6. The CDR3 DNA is TGTGCCAGCAGCCCGGGACTAGCGGGGGCATATGAGCAGTTCTTC. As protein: CASSPGLAGAYEQFF.

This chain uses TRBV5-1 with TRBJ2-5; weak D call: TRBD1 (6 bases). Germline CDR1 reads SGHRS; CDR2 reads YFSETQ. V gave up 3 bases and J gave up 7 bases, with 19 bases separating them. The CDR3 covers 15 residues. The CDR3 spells CASSYDRHSAPTQYF. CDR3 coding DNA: TGCGCCAGCAGCTACGACAGGCACTCTGCCCCGACCCAGTACTTC.

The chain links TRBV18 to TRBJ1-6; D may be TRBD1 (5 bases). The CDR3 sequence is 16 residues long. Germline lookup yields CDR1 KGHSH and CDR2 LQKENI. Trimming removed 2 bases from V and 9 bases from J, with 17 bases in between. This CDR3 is CASSPNAGSWGSPLHF. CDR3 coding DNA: TGTGCCAGCTCACCAAACGCAGGGTCTTGGGGTTCACCCCTCCACTTT. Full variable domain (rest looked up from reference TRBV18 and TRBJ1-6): NAGVMQNPRHLVRRRGQEARLRCSPMKGHSHVYWYRQLPEEGLKFMVYLQKENIIDESGMPKERFSAEFPKEGPSILRIQQVVRGDSAAYFCASSPNAGSWGSPLHFGNGTRLTVT.

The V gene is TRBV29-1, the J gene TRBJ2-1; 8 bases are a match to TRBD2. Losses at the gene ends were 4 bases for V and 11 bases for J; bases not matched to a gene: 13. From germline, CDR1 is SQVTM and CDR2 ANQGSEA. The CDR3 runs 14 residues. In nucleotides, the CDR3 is TGCAGCGTTGGTGGTAGGGGTAGCGGGGTACAGCAGTTCTTC. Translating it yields CSVGGRGSGVQQFF.

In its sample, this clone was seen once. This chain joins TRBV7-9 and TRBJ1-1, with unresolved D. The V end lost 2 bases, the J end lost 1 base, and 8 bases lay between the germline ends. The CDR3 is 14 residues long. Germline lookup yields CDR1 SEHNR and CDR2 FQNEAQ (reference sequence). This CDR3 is CASSLTRENTEAFF. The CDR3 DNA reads TGTGCCAGCAGCTTAACCCGAGAGAACACTGAAGCTTTCTTT.

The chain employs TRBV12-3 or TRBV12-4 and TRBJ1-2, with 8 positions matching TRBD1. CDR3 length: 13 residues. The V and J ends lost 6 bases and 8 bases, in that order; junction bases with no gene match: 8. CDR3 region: CASSSTGGRGYTF. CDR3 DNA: TGTGCCAGCAGCAGTACAGGGGGACGAGGCTACACCTTC.